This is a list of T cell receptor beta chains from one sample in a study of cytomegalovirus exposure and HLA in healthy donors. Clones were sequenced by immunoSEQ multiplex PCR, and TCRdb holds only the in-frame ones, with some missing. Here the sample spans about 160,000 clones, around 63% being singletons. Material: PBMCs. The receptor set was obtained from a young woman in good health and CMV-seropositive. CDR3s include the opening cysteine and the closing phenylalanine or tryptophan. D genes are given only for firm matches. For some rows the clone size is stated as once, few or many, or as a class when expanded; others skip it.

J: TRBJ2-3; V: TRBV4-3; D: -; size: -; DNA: TGCGCCAGCAGACAGACTACAAGCACAGATACGCAGTATTTT; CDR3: CASRQTTSTDTQYF
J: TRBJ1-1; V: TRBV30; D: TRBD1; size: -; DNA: TGTGCCTGGAGCGGACAGGGATACACTGAAGCTTTCTTT; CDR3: CAWSGQGYTEAFF
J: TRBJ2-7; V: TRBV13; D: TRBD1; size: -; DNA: TGTGCCAGCAGCATGACCGGGACAGGGGTCGAGCAGTACTTC; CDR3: CASSMTGTGVEQYF
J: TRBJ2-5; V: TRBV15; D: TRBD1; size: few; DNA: TGTGCCACCAGCAGAGAGCAGGGGGCACGGGAGACCCAGTACTTC; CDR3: CATSREQGARETQYF
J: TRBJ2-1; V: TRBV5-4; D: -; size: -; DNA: TGTGCCAGCAGCCCCACGCCACAGGAGCGGCAGTTCTTC; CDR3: CASSPTPQERQFF
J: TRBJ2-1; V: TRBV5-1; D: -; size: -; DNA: TGCGCCAGCAGCTTATATGAGAGCGCATCCTTCCAAAGGAATGAGCAGTTCTTC; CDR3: CASSLYESASFQRNEQFF
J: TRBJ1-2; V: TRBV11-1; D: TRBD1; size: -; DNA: TGTGCCAGCAGCTTAGCACCTCTCACAGGGGATGGCTACACCTTC; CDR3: CASSLAPLTGDGYTF
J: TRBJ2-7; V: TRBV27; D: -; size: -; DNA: TGTGCCAGCAGTTCACACCCCTCCTACGAGCAGTACTTC; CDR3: CASSSHPSYEQYF
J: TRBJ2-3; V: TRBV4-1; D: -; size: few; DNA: TGCGCCAGCAGCCAAGAAGACTCAGATACGCAGTATTTT; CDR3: CASSQEDSDTQYF
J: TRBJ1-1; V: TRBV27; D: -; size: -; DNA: TGTGCCAGCAGTTTTCTCCCGGGACACCGGACTCCGAACACTGAAGCTTTCTTT; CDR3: CASSFLPGHRTPNTEAFF
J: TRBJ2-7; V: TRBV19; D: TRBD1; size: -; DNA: TGTGCCAGTAGTATCGGCCCCCCCGGGACAGGATCCTACGAGCAGTACTTC; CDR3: CASSIGPPGTGSYEQYF
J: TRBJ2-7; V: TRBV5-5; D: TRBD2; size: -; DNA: TGTGCCAGCAGCTTGGGCGGGGGGGCCAACGAGCAGTACTTC; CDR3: CASSLGGGANEQYF
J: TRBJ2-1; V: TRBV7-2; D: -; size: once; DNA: TGTGCCAGCAGCCAACCGGGATACAATGAGCAGTTCTTC; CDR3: CASSQPGYNEQFF
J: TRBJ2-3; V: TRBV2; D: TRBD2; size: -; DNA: TGTGCCAGCAGTGAAGCGGCGGGAGCCTACTTGGGAGGTACGCAGTATTTT; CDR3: CASSEAAGAYLGGTQYF
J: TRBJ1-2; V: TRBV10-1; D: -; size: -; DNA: TGCGCCAGCAGTTCAGGGGTGGGAGTTGGCTACACCTTC; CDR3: CASSSGVGVGYTF
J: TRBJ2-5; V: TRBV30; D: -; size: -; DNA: TGTGCCTGGGGCCGGACAGCCGAAGAGACCCAGTACTTC; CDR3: CAWGRTAEETQYF
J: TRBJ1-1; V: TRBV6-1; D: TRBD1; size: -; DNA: TGTGCCAGCAGGGAAGGGGGCGCCGAGCAGTTGAACACTGAAGCTTTCTTT; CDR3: CASREGGAEQLNTEAFF
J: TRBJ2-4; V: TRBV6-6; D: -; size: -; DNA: TGTGCCAGCAGGCCCTCGGGACTAGCCAAAAACATTCAGTACTTC; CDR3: CASRPSGLAKNIQYF
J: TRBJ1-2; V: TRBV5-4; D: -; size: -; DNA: TGTGCCAGCAGCCGCGGACAGAACTATGGCTACACCTTC; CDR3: CASSRGQNYGYTF
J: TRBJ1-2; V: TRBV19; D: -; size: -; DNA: TGTGCCAGTAGTATCATGGAGACTAACTATGGCTACACCTTC; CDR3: CASSIMETNYGYTF
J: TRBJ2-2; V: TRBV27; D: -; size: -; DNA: TGTGCCAGCAGTGACTATTACACCGGGGAGCTGTTTTTT; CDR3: CASSDYYTGELFF
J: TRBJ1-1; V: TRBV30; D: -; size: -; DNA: TGTGCCTCACAGGGTAGCTCTGAAGCTTTCTTT; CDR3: CASQGSSEAFF
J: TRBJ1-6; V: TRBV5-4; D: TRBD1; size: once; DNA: TGTGCCAGCAGCTTGGACAGGGGAAATTCACCCCTCCACTTT; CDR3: CASSLDRGNSPLHF
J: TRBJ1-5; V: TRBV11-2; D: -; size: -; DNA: TGTGCCAGCAGCTTAGAGTCCGGTGCCCAGCATTTT; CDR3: CASSLESGAQHF
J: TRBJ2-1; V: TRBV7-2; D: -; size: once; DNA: TGTGCCAGCAGCTTAGGGGGCCGTCACAATGAGCAGTTCTTC; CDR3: CASSLGGRHNEQFF
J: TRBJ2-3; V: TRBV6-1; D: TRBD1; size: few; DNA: TGTGCCAGCAGTGAAGGAGGGGGGACAGGGGCCTACGATACGCAGTATTTT; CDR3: CASSEGGGTGAYDTQYF
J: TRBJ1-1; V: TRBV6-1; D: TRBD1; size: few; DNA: TGTGCCATTTCAGAACAGGGGGGGAATGAAGCTTTCTTT; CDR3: CAISEQGGNEAFF
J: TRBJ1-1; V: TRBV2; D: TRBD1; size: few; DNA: TGTGCCAGCAGTGAACTACCGGGACAGGGCACTGAAGCTTTCTTT; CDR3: CASSELPGQGTEAFF
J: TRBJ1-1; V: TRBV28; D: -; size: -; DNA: TGTGCCAGCAGTCTTCTACGGGTGGGGAACACTGAAGCTTTCTTT; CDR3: CASSLLRVGNTEAFF
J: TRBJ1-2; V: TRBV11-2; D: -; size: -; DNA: TGTGCCAGCAGCTTAGGGAGTATCGATGGCTACACCTTC; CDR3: CASSLGSIDGYTF
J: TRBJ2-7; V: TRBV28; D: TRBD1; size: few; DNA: TGTGCCAGCAGAATGGGACAGTTAGTTATCTACTACGAGCAGTACTTC; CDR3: CASRMGQLVIYYEQYF
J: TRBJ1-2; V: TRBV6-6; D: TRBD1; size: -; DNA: TGTGCCAGCAGGAACAGGGGCTATGGCTACACCTTC; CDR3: CASRNRGYGYTF
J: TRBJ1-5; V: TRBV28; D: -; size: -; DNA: TGTGCCAGCAGTTTAGAGAGGCTAGGCAATCAGCCCCAGCATTTT; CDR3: CASSLERLGNQPQHF
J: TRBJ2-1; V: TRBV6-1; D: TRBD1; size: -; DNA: TGTGCCAGTCGCCGGGACAGCTCCTACAATGAGCAGTTCTTC; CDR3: CASRRDSSYNEQFF
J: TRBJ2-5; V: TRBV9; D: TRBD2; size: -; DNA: TGTGCCAGCAGCGTAGGGGCTAGCGGGGACCTGTACCAAGAGACCCAGTACTTC; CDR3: CASSVGASGDLYQETQYF
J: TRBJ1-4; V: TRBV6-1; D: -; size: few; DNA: TGTGCCACCAACTATGTGCTTAATGAAAAACTGTTTTTT; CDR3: CATNYVLNEKLFF
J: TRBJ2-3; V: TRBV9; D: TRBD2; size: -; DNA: TGTGCCAGCAGCGTAGGGGGGAGGGCCACAGATACGCAGTATTTT; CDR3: CASSVGGRATDTQYF
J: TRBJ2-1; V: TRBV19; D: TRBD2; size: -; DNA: TGTGCCAGTAGTATCCCCAGCGGGGGGTTAAATGAGCAGTTCTTC; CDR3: CASSIPSGGLNEQFF
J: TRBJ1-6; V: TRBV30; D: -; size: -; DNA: TGTGCCTGGAACTTAGATAATAATTCACCCCTCCACTTT; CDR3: CAWNLDNNSPLHF
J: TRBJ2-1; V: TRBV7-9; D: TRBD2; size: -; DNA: TGTGCCAGCAGCTCAACCCGGACTAGCGGGGTCTACAATGAGCAGTTCTTC; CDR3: CASSSTRTSGVYNEQFF
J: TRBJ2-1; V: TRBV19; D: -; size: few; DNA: TGTGCCAGTAGTAAGCGACCCACTCGGGAGCAGTTCTTC; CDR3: CASSKRPTREQFF
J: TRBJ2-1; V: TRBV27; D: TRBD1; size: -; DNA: TGTGCCAGCAGCCGACCAGGGACAGGGGGCAATGAGCAGTTCTTC; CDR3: CASSRPGTGGNEQFF
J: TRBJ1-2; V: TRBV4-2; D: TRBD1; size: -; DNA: TGTGCCAGCAGCCTCGATTGGACAGGGGGGAACTATGGCTACACCTTC; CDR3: CASSLDWTGGNYGYTF
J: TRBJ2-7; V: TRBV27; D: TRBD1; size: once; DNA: TGTGCCAGCAGTTGGGACAGTACCTACGAGCAGTACTTC; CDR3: CASSWDSTYEQYF
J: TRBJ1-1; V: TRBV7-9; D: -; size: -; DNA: TGTGCCAGCAGCTTAGGTTGGAGGGGGGGGAACACTGAAGCTTTCTTT; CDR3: CASSLGWRGGNTEAFF
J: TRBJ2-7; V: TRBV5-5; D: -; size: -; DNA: TGTGCCAGCAGCCCCCTTCAGGCTTCTCACCCCTACGAGCAGTACTTC; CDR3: CASSPLQASHPYEQYF
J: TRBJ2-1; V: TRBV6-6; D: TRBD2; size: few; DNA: TGTGCCAGCAACCCTCGGACTAGCGGGGTAGATGAGCAGTTCTTC; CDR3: CASNPRTSGVDEQFF
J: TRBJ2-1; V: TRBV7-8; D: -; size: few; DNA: TGTGCCAGCAGCTTAGGGACCGGGGTGGGATCCTACAATGAGCAGTTCTTC; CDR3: CASSLGTGVGSYNEQFF